This T cell receptor beta chain came from a study of identical twins (dated by TCRdb to the mid-2010s). Background on the whole study: To test whether fetal clonotypes persist, the study used deep sequencing on TCR alpha and beta repertoires from monozygotic twins, unrelated adults of various ages, and cord blood. To rule out contamination, replicate twin experiments were performed at different times with different library preparation protocols.

Every donor was a healthy Caucasian. Three pairs of female monozygotic twins, all aged roughly 18 to 29 years, made up the twin cohort. Positive isolation kits from Invitrogen were used to isolate the CD4+ and CD8+ T cell populations. This clonotype has at least ten counts. Its antigen remains unidentified. No much larger clone exists at a distance of one base, and base qualities are not known. The library was generated by 5' RACE. Sequencing was performed on an Illumina HiSeq 2000. Template switching introduced a universal primer binding site; the final cDNA contained a unique molecular identifier, enabling accurate counting of TCR cDNA molecules. Specific primers in the conserved constant-segment region were used to synthesize first-strand cDNA for the TCR alpha and beta chains. To control for contamination, every cDNA library carried two barcodes: a SMART-Mk sample barcode plus Illumina barcodes. TruSeq adapter sequences along with Illumina sample barcodes were introduced in two successive PCR steps. The TCR alpha and beta cDNA libraries were sequenced on the Illumina HiSeq platform using custom primers. The authors processed their data as follows. Raw reads were processed with MiGEC to extract unique molecular identifiers, and MiXCR was used to determine CDR3 positions. Recombination models were inferred per individual with the repgenHMM and IGoR tools using an EM algorithm. The tcR package in R was used for shared clonotype analysis, with sharing normalized by the product of cloneset sizes. To study raw recombination without the effects of thymic and clonal selection, out-of-frame nonproductive sequences were analyzed. The public reads were reprocessed in TCRdb via fastp at Q25 and MiXCR, keeping in-frame beta chains. Merged by CDR3 protein, the rows form single entries marked with the most common genes and DNA. The V and J calls come from TCRdb's annotation, not from the publication. The sample table lists around 230,000 distinct CDR3 sequences, over 5% of them with a count of one. The ten largest clones represent 13% to 15% of the sample.

What the work shows at the level of the full study, not this receptor alone: In monozygotic twins, out-of-frame TCR alpha sharing was systematically underestimated by recombination models, although the models agreed with sharing between unrelated individuals. Compared with coincidental sharing between unrelated individuals, out-of-frame TCR alpha sequences shared between twins showed an excess of sequences with low generation probability. In beta out-of-frame sequences, excess twin sharing was weaker, because having fewer shared sequences lowered the signal-to-noise ratio. Abundant cord blood beta clonotypes carried fewer insertions; young adult naive repertoires showed a weaker similar trend, while memory repertoires showed none. Because the same donors could not be followed over many years, the conclusions depended on cross-sectional statistical analysis. Invariant T cells such as MAIT and iNKT could partly confound zero-insertion analyses, although diverse VJ usage argued against such confounding for most clonotypes.

The same specimen was also included in a second study, on T cells expressing NK-cell markers. According to the second study: In sorted CD3+CD56+NKG2C+, CD3+CD56+NKG2C- and CD3+CD56-NKG2C+ T-cell subsets from 7 to 9 donors, TCR beta-chain repertoires were profiled. Among the eight sequenced donors, only one was HCMV-seronegative, while the other seven were HCMV-seropositive. In several experiments an anti-gammadeltaTCR antibody was added to restrict sorting to alphabetaTCR-expressing T cells. In several donors, the dominant CD3+CD56+NKG2C+ clonotypes were among the top 10 CD8+ clonotypes and accounted for roughly 1.0-8% of CD8+ T cells. Those dominant clonotypes were again the most abundant among CD3+CD56-NKG2C+ cells in a handful of donors, at about 28.3-65%. It remained unclear whether the expanded NKG2C-expressing T cell clones were specific for HCMV antigens. All eight donors whose samples were sequenced were randomly selected healthy volunteers, three of them men and five women. HCMV-specific IgG was detected in serum with a commercial ELISA kit to determine HCMV serostatus. MIGEC was used to demultiplex reads and group the reads by UMI, and MiTCR was used to assemble and quantify clonotypes. To exclude erroneous sequences, only TCR cDNA sequences supported by at least two reads were retained. The tcR package was used for downstream repertoire analysis, and clonotypes were matched between fractions using CDR3 nucleotide sequence together with V segment. Antigen specificity was annotated against VDJdb with VDJmatch, allowing one amino acid substitution in CDR3.

The sample comprised CD8+ T cells sorted from blood. This sequence was found in a woman in her late teens or twenties in good health.

The bases are TGTGCCAGCAGTGTCGACAGGGGGCTGAACACTGAAGCTTTCTTT. It codes for CASSVDRGLNTEAFF. The V and J genes are TRBV6-1 and TRBJ1-1; 10 central nucleotides agree with TRBD1. Spanning cysteine to phenylalanine, the CDR3 consists of 15 amino acids. Only CDR3 DNA remains: 45 bases, in frame from the first base. Trimming takes 4 bases off V and 0 bases off J; junction bases not matched to a gene: 2. Based on the germline V gene, the CDR1 and CDR2 sequences are MNHNS and SASEGT.